This T cell receptor (beta chain) was sequenced in a study of read filtering for tumor transcriptome and immune sequencing. Turning to the study itself: By R-ISS, stages I, II and III held approximately 8, 16 and 7 patients. After DNase treatment, RNA was made into whole-transcriptome libraries.

This library used 300 to 450 ng RNA and molecular barcoded adaptors spanning alpha/delta and beta/gamma chains. MiXCR was run by TCRdb on the reads, yielding one entry per CDR3 protein. The sample shows 25,000 or so distinct CDR3 sequences, 20% to 25% of them seen only once. With V trimmed by 10 bases and J by 4 bases, 14 bases remained unmatched. Germline V CDR1 and CDR2: LNHDA, SQIVND (reference sequence). CDR3 length: 15 residues. Bone marrow was sampled from every patient at the time of active disease. The sample comprised a population of CD138-negative cells sorted from bone marrow. The clonotype was recovered from a donor aged 40 or over with multiple myeloma. The chain recombines TRBV19 with TRBJ1-2, with TRBD1 identical over 8 bases. The chain's CDR3 is CATKDRVGSRYGYTF. The CDR3 DNA reads as TGTGCCACCAAGGACAGGGTAGGGTCTCGCTATGGCTACACCTTC.